This entry lists 25 T cell receptor beta chains sequenced from one sample in a study of OX40 agonist ivuxolimab in advanced cancers. Clones were sequenced by immunoSEQ multiplex PCR, and TCRdb holds only the in-frame ones, with some missing. The sample lists around 45,000 clones, approximately 90% occurring once. Sequenced material: CD4+ or CD8+ T cells sorted from blood, taken in a trial of the OX40 agonist ivuxolimab. These receptors came from an adult with an advanced solid tumor such as melanoma, head and neck, liver or kidney cancer.

The rearrangement uses TRBV9 and TRBJ1-3; TRBD1 aligns across 11 bases. V trimming: 3 bases; J trimming: 3 bases; junction bases outside the gene matches: 8. CDR1 and CDR2 (germline): SGDLS, YYNGEE. CDR3 size: 17 residues. The chain's CDR3 is CASSEPGQGGHGNTIYF. CDR3 DNA: TGTGCCAGCAGCGAACCGGGACAGGGGGGTCATGGAAACACCATATATTTT.

This clone was observed a single time. The chain employs TRBV5-4 and TRBJ2-2; possibly TRBD1 for D (5 bases). Germline CDR1 reads SGHNT; CDR2 reads YYREEE (reference sequence). The CDR3 is 14 amino acids. V lost 3 bases and J lost 10, with 16 bases in between. Here the CDR3 DNA reads TGTGCCAGCAGCTATGGAGAGACAGTAACGGAGCTGTTTTTT. The encoded protein is CASSYGETVTELFF.

The V gene is TRBV11-2, the J gene TRBJ2-3, with 11 bases fitting TRBD2. Losses at the gene ends were 2 bases for V and 1 base for J; bases not matched to a gene: 8. Germline values: CDR1 SGHAT, CDR2 FQNNGV. The CDR3 runs to 18 residues. CDR3 loop: CASSLSPSGGTGTDTQYF. CDR3 sequence (DNA): TGTGCCAGCAGCTTAAGCCCTAGCGGGGGGACCGGCACAGATACGCAGTATTTT.

The table lists this clone with a count of one. The J gene is TRBJ2-2, the V gene TRBV18, with D perhaps matching TRBD1 (6 bases). The germline CDR1 and CDR2 sequences are KGHSH and LQKENI. Trimming stripped 4 bases from V and 10 bases from J, with 7 bases between. The CDR3 has 11 amino acids. DNA of the CDR3: TGTGCCAGCTCACGGGGGCTGGAGCTGTTTTTT. Residues: CASSRGLELFF.

The rearrangement joins TRBV7-6 to TRBJ1-1; D is undetermined. The CDR3 is 13 amino acids. The V gene's germline CDR1 is SGHVS and CDR2 FNYEAQ. V lost 5 bases to trimming and J lost 6 bases, with 13 bases between them. CDR3 loop: CASSQETESEAFF. The CDR3 bases are TGTGCCAGCAGCCAAGAGACGGAGTCTGAAGCTTTCTTT.

This clone was seen only once. The V gene is TRBV7-9, the J gene TRBJ2-2, with TRBD1 matching over 9 bases. CDR3 length: 15 amino acids. Germline CDR1 SEHNR, CDR2 FQNEAQ (reference sequence). The V gene end was trimmed by 2 bases and the J gene end by 10 bases; junction bases not matched to a gene: 8. The CDR3 bases are TGTGCCAGCAGCTTAAGGGACAGGGTGCAGGAGGAGCTGTTTTTT. Its translation is CASSLRDRVQEELFF.

Here the CDR3 DNA reads TGTGCCAGCAGCTTAGCAACAGGGGGCCGTAGCACTGAAGCTTTCTTT. This gives the protein CASSLATGGRSTEAFF. V usage is TRBV7-6 and J usage is TRBJ1-1; 9 nucleotides match TRBD1. This CDR3 has 16 residues. From germline, CDR1 is SGHVS and CDR2 FNYEAQ. Losses at the gene ends were 0 bases for V and 4 bases for J; bases not matched to a gene: 6.

This chain joins TRBV7-9 and TRBJ2-7; 11 nucleotides match TRBD2. J gave up 5 bases and V 5 bases, and 8 bases lay outside the gene matches. This CDR3 is built from 15 residues. Germline V gene lookup returns CDR1 SEHNR and CDR2 FQNEAQ (reference sequence). CDR3 sequence reads: CASSRSTSGADEQYV. CDR3 nucleotides: TGTGCCAGCAGCCGGTCGACTAGCGGGGCGGACGAGCAGTACGTC.

CDR3 protein: CASSEWDRAYEQYF. In DNA form, the CDR3 reads TGTGCCAGCAGTGAGTGGGACAGGGCTTACGAGCAGTACTTC. This chain links TRBV2 with TRBJ2-7; 9 bases are shared with TRBD1. The CDR3 runs 14 residues. Germline V gene sequence: CDR1 SNHLY, CDR2 FYNNEI. With 3 bases clipped from V and 4 bases from J, the junction kept 4 bases outside the gene matches.

This clone has just one count. This sequence joins TRBV9 and TRBJ1-4; 11 bases are shared with TRBD1. This CDR3 contains 14 residues. The junction had 1 base not matched to a gene; V was cut back by 3 bases and J by 6 bases. Germline V gives CDR1 SGDLS, CDR2 YYNGEE. The CDR3 region is CASSEGQGDEKLFF. The CDR3 DNA sequence: TGTGCCAGCAGCGAGGGACAGGGGGATGAAAAACTGTTTTTT.

The V call is TRBV4-1, the J call TRBJ2-5; D remains ambiguous. Trimming stripped 0 bases from V and 4 bases from J, with 12 bases between. This CDR3 is 15 amino acids long. Germline V gene lookup returns CDR1 MGHRA and CDR2 YSYEKL. The CDR3 reads CASSQEQGRRETQYF. CDR3 coding DNA: TGCGCCAGCAGCCAAGAACAAGGCAGGAGAGAGACCCAGTACTTC.

The V and J genes are TRBV5-4 and TRBJ2-7, with D hard to call. CDR1 is SGHNT and CDR2 is YYREEE in the germline V gene (reference sequence). V lost 5 bases and J 3 bases, leaving 6 bases between the germline ends. This CDR3 contains 11 residues. The CDR3 is CASSSNYEQYF. For the CDR3, the DNA is TGTGCCAGCAGTTCGAACTACGAGCAGTACTTC.

The chain recombines TRBV28 with TRBJ1-1, with unresolved D. Trimming left V 1 base short and J 4 bases short, with 13 bases between. CDR1 MDHEN and CDR2 SYDVKM come from the germline V gene. The CDR3 contains 15 residues. The CDR3 sequence is CASSLYHGVGTEAFF. For the CDR3, the DNA is TGTGCCAGCAGTTTATACCATGGGGTAGGCACTGAAGCTTTCTTT. Based on the CDR3 plus reference TRBV28 and TRBJ1-1, the full variable domain is DVKVTQSSRYLVKRTGEKVFLECVQDMDHENMFWYRQDPGLGLRLIYFSYDVKMKEKGDIPEGYSVSREKKERFSLILESASTNQTSMYLCASSLYHGVGTEAFFGQGTRLTVV.

The chain combines TRBV6-4 with TRBJ2-1; 11 bases agree with TRBD1. Germline values: CDR1 MRHNA, CDR2 SNTAGT. V was pared by 2 bases and J by 6 bases, with 0 bases of the junction left unmatched. The CDR3 contains 14 residues. The CDR3 loop is CASSDGTGGNEQFF. The CDR3 DNA sequence: TGTGCCAGCAGTGACGGGACAGGGGGCAATGAGCAGTTCTTC.

The V and J genes are TRBV7-9 and TRBJ2-7; no definite D call. Germline V gives CDR1 SEHNR, CDR2 FQNEAQ (reference sequence). The CDR3 runs to 14 residues. V lost 5 bases and J 0 bases, leaving 11 bases between the germline ends. The CDR3 DNA is TGTGCCAGCAGCGGTGTGGTAAGCTCCTACGAGCAGTACGTC. Its protein is CASSGVVSSYEQYV.

The gene calls are TRBV4-1 and TRBJ1-2; D uncertain. Germline V gene lookup returns CDR1 MGHRA and CDR2 YSYEKL. This CDR3 is 13 amino acids long. Trimming left V 4 bases short and J 2 bases short, with 8 bases between. The CDR3 region has the DNA TGCGCCAGCAGCCCCGACGGGAACTATGGCTACACCTTC. Protein: CASSPDGNYGYTF.

The chain combines TRBV2 with TRBJ2-7, with D possibly TRBD1 on 5 matching bases. This CDR3 contains 15 residues. With 6 bases removed from V and 0 bases from J, the gap between germline ends came to 15 bases. Germline loops: CDR1 SNHLY, CDR2 FYNNEI. The CDR3 sequence is CASSEEGASSYEQYF. For the CDR3, the DNA is TGTGCCAGCAGCGAGGAAGGGGCGAGCTCCTACGAGCAGTACTTC.

This chain joins TRBV7-9 and TRBJ2-1, with 10 bases aligning to TRBD2. Per germline, CDR1 SEHNR and CDR2 FQNEAQ (reference sequence). J lost 7 bases, V lost 4 bases, and 7 bases had no gene match. The CDR3 is 15 amino acids. CDR3 region: CASSSSGSGGNEQFF. The CDR3 DNA is TGTGCCAGCAGCTCTAGCGGGAGCGGGGGGAATGAGCAGTTCTTC.

The chain employs TRBV27 and TRBJ2-1; the D is unclear. This CDR3 comprises 12 residues. Germline lookup yields CDR1 MNHEY and CDR2 SMNVEV (reference sequence). V was clipped by 8 bases and J by 5 bases, with 10 bases between them. CDR3 sequence: CASRQQNNEQFF. The CDR3 DNA is TGTGCCAGCCGGCAGCAAAACAATGAGCAGTTCTTC.

CDR3: CATRAGEQFF. The DNA for the CDR3 is TGTGCCACCCGGGCGGGGGAGCAGTTCTTC. The V and J genes are TRBV10-3 and TRBJ2-1; TRBD2 might be the D (6 bases). The V gene's germline CDR1 is ENHRY and CDR2 SYGVKD. Trimming cost V 10 bases and J 10 bases, with 11 bases left between them. This CDR3 contains 10 residues.

This clone was recorded a few times. The V call is TRBV15, the J call TRBJ2-1, with D unresolved. V was trimmed by 3 bases and J by 4 bases, leaving 4 bases between them. The CDR3 has 12 amino acids. The germline V gene has CDR1 LNHNV and CDR2 YYDKDF (reference sequence). The CDR3 protein is CATSSQYNEQFF. As DNA, the CDR3 is TGTGCCACCAGCAGCCAGTACAATGAGCAGTTCTTC.

This clone has a handful of counts. This sequence joins TRBV2 and TRBJ2-2; D uncertain. V lost 5 bases, J lost 0 bases, and 7 bases lay in between. This CDR3 is 14 amino acids long. The germline V gene encodes CDR1 SNHLY and CDR2 FYNNEI. CDR3 nucleotide sequence: TGTGCCAGCAGTACAACAACGAACACCGGGGAGCTGTTTTTT. Protein sequence: CASSTTTNTGELFF.

CDR3 sequence (DNA): TGTGCCAGCAGCTGGACAGGGAGAACTGAAGCTTTCTTT. This sequence encodes CASSWTGRTEAFF. This chain links TRBV5-6 with TRBJ1-1; 8 bases fit TRBD1. Germline V gives CDR1 SGHDT, CDR2 YYEEEE. After removal of 3 bases from V and 5 bases from J, the junction contained 3 bases not matched to a gene. The CDR3 consists of 13 residues.

The V call is TRBV28, the J call TRBJ1-5; no reliable D call. Germline CDR1 and CDR2: MDHEN and SYDVKM. CDR3 length equals 15 residues. Trimming removed 4 bases from V and 3 bases from J, with 13 bases in between. CDR3 sequence: CASSSWTGNNQPQHF. CDR3 bases: TGTGCCAGCAGTTCCTGGACGGGAAACAATCAGCCCCAGCATTTT. The variable domain in full, completed from reference TRBV28 and TRBJ1-5, reads DVKVTQSSRYLVKRTGEKVFLECVQDMDHENMFWYRQDPGLGLRLIYFSYDVKMKEKGDIPEGYSVSREKKERFSLILESASTNQTSMYLCASSSWTGNNQPQHFGDGTRLSIL.

V and J are TRBV6-5 and TRBJ2-7, with a tentative D call TRBD1 (6 bases). Trimming cost V 10 bases and J 0 bases, with 10 bases left between them. The length of the CDR3 is 12 residues. Per the germline V gene, CDR1 is MNHEY and CDR2 is SVGAGI. CDR3 in amino acids: CATADSSYEQYV. The CDR3 nucleotides read TGTGCCACCGCGGACAGCTCCTACGAGCAGTACGTC.